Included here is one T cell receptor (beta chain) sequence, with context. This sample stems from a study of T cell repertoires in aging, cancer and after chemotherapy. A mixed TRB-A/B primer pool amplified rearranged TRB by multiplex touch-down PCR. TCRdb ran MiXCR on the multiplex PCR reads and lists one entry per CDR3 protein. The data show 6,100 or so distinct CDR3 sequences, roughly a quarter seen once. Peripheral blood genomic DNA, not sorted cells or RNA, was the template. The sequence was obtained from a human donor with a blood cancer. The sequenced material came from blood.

DNA for the CDR3: TGTGCCAGTAGGAAACAGGGGGCGATAGACTATGGCTACACCTTC. Protein sequence: CASRKQGAIDYGYTF. This sequence joins TRBV19 and TRBJ1-2; TRBD1 agrees at 9 bases. The germline CDR1 and CDR2 sequences are LNHDA and SQIVND (reference sequence). The CDR3 runs 15 residues. The ends lost 6 bases at V and 3 bases at J; junction bases unmatched: 8.